This T cell receptor beta chain was sequenced for a study of cytomegalovirus exposure and HLA in healthy donors. The PCR contained 60 Vbeta and 13 Jbeta primers. Some clones are missing from TCRdb's copy, which holds only in-frame ones; the method was immunoSEQ multiplex PCR. The top ten hold 1.3% of the sample, which has approximately 150,000 clones, 81% seen once. V was pared by 0 bases and J by 5 bases, with 3 bases of the junction left unmatched. This CDR3 has 15 residues. Germline CDR1 reads SGDLS; CDR2 reads YYNGEE. To note about this clone: What it binds is not known.

Study findings and constraints: Later analysis demonstrated an association between a missense DCLRE1C variant and TCR beta V- and J-gene trimming.

The source of this sequence is a man aged 45-65 years in good health and CMV-seropositive. Sequencing used PBMCs. The V call is TRBV9, the J call TRBJ2-1, with 9 bases fitting TRBD2. CDR3 nucleotides: TGTGCCAGCAGCGTAGAAGCGGGGGGCCACAATGAGCAGTTCTTC. The encoded protein is CASSVEAGGHNEQFF. Complete variable domain (other parts from reference TRBV9 and TRBJ2-1): DSGVTQTPKHLITATGQRVTLRCSPRSGDLSVYWYQQSLDQGLQFLIQYYNGEERAKGNILERFSAQQFPDLHSELNLSSLELGDSALYFCASSVEAGGHNEQFFGPGTRLTVL.